This T cell receptor beta chain originates from a study of CD8 T cells in Susac syndrome. When the RNA was reverse transcribed, random hexamers were used with an input of about 0.45 to 1 ug. Amplification of TCR beta CDR3 was carried out by immunoSEQ multiplex PCR, which covered 54 Vbeta and 13 Jbeta segments. TCRdb independently ran MiXCR on the immunoSEQ multiplex PCR reads; one entry per CDR3 protein. In the table there are about 140,000 distinct CDR3 sequences, roughly 94% of which are singletons. High-throughput TCR beta sequencing covered peripheral CD8+ and CD4+ T cells. Controls matched for sex and age were healthy donors. Through negative isolation, CD4+ and CD8+ T cells were obtained, while TEMRA cells were enriched using FACS. The receptor comes from a human donor in good health. The specimen was CD8+ T cells from PBMCs.

In DNA form, the CDR3 reads TGTGCCAGCAGCTTATCCGCTAGCGGGAGTTCCTACAATGAGCAGTTCTTC. It encodes CASSLSASGSSYNEQFF. The chain combines TRBV11-1 with TRBJ2-1; 10 bases are a match to TRBD2. The V and J ends lost 2 bases and 1 base, in that order; junction bases with no gene match: 5. This CDR3 has 17 residues. CDR1 is SGHAT and CDR2 is FQDESV in the germline V gene (reference sequence).